These 20 T cell receptor beta chains share one sample of origin, sequenced in a study of CD8 T cells in ankylosing spondylitis (dated by TCRdb to the late 2010s). What the study reported, not specific to this receptor: Blood from ankylosing spondylitis patients appeared to be characterized by a TCR beta motif composed of 7 to 9 highly homologous amino acid variants.

Receptors were amplified or captured by 5' RACE. Sequenced using an Illumina HiSeq 2500. The public reads were quality trimmed at Q25 with fastp and then assembled into clones with MiXCR by TCRdb, keeping productive beta chains. Each entry merges the rows of one CDR3 protein and shows their most common DNA and genes. The sample table records hundreds of thousands of distinct CDR3 sequences; approximately 12% of these occur just once. The ten largest make up less than 0.65% of the sample. These receptors have no known antigen. Sequencing input: blood, either unsorted or a sorted T cell fraction (not recorded which). These receptors all come from a male donor with ankylosing spondylitis.

This clonotype has a single count. V is TRBV7-9 and J is TRBJ2-7; 9 nucleotides line up with TRBD2. Germline CDR1 SEHNR, CDR2 FQNEAQ (reference sequence). V shed 5 bases and J 2 bases; nucleotides not matched to a gene: 7. The CDR3 covers 15 residues. CDR3: CASSLSGSGTYEQYF. CDR3 nucleotide sequence: TGTGCCAGCAGCCTTAGCGGGAGCGGGACCTACGAGCAGTACTTC.

This clonotype was observed a handful of times. In DNA, the CDR3 is TGTGCCAGCAGCTTAGATGGGACACTTCCAAATTCACCCCTCCACTTT. The encoded protein is CASSLDGTLPNSPLHF. This chain connects TRBV7-2 to TRBJ1-6; D may be TRBD1 (6 bases). CDR1 is SGHTA and CDR2 is FQGNSA in the germline V gene. The CDR3 covers 16 residues. Trimming removed 1 base at V and 7 bases at J, with 14 bases between.

This clonotype was counted many times. The chain has TRBV4-1 and TRBJ2-1, with TRBD2 matching over 10 bases. This CDR3 region has 16 residues. The germline V gene encodes CDR1 MGHRA and CDR2 YSYEKL. After removal of 1 base from V and 2 bases from J, the junction contained 2 bases not matched to a gene. The CDR3 protein is CASSQVGTSAYNEQFF. Here the CDR3 DNA reads TGCGCCAGCAGCCAAGTTGGGACTAGCGCCTACAATGAGCAGTTCTTC.

The chain joins TRBV29-1 to TRBJ1-1; D not certain. The V end was cut by 5 bases, the J end by 9 bases, with 16 bases between. CDR3 length equals 12 residues. The germline V gene has CDR1 SQVTM and CDR2 ANQGSEA. The CDR3: CSVPSGVEKAFF. The CDR3 DNA sequence: TGCAGCGTTCCCTCGGGAGTGGAAAAAGCTTTCTTT.

This clonotype was counted at least ten times. The chain employs TRBV7-2 and TRBJ2-7; 8 bases agree with TRBD2. Germline-derived CDR1 and CDR2 are SGHTA and FQGNSA. The CDR3 runs to 15 residues. J gave up 3 bases and V 1 base, and 5 bases lay outside the gene matches. CDR3 sequence: CASSLVAGGNYEQYF. The CDR3 DNA reads TGTGCCAGCAGCTTAGTCGCGGGGGGCAACTACGAGCAGTACTTC.

This sequence joins TRBV5-1 and TRBJ2-4; TRBD2 matches at 8 bases. V lost 0 bases, J lost 5 bases, and 7 bases stayed unmatched. CDR3 length: 16 amino acids. CDR1 and CDR2 (germline): SGHRS, YFSETQ. This CDR3 is CASSLDGGAYENIQYF. CDR3 nucleotide sequence: TGCGCCAGCAGCTTGGACGGGGGGGCCTATGAAAACATTCAGTACTTC.

This chain joins TRBV6-1 and TRBJ2-2; 9 bases match TRBD1. CDR3 length: 15 amino acids. Trimming at V came to 8 bases and at J to 7 bases, leaving 11 bases not matched to a gene. Per the germline V gene, CDR1 is MNHNS and CDR2 is SASEGT. CDR3 in amino acids: CASGVGTGNNGELFF. CDR3 coding DNA: TGTGCCAGCGGTGTCGGGACAGGGAATAACGGGGAGCTGTTTTTT.

This rearrangement joins TRBV12-3 or TRBV12-4 to TRBJ1-4; TRBD1 matches at 10 bases. This CDR3 region has 15 residues. V was clipped by 6 bases and J by 2 bases; unmatched bases: 3. The CDR3 region has the DNA TGTGCCAGCAGAGCGACAGGGGGCACTAATGAAAAACTGTTTTTT. Translated: CASRATGGTNEKLFF.

The chain's CDR3 is CASSLRRTALGEKLFF. The CDR3, as DNA: TGTGCCAGCAGCTTGCGCCGGACAGCCTTAGGGGAAAAACTGTTTTTT. This sequence joins TRBV7-8 and TRBJ1-4; D may be TRBD1 (6 bases). Germline V lookup: CDR1 SGHVS, CDR2 FQNEAQ. The CDR3 extends over 16 amino acids. The ends were cut back, 3 bases at V and 8 bases at J, with 19 bases in the middle. The full variable domain, rest sourced from reference TRBV7-8 and TRBJ1-4, is GAGVSQSPRYKVAKRGQDVALRCDPISGHVSLFWYQQALGQGPEFLTYFQNEAQLDKSGLPSDRFFAERPEGSVSTLKIQRTQQEDSAVYLCASSLRRTALGEKLFFGSGTQLSVL.

This clonotype was seen only a few times. The rearrangement links TRBV5-1 to TRBJ2-1; D possibly matches TRBD1 or TRBD2 (5 bases each). The V gene's germline CDR1 is SGHRS and CDR2 YFSETQ. V was pared by 5 bases and J by 10 bases, with 10 bases between. The CDR3 loop spans 11 amino acids. The CDR3 protein is CASRFGTEQFF. CDR3 nucleotide sequence: TGCGCCAGCAGATTCGGGACGGAGCAGTTCTTC.

The chain combines TRBV11-2 with TRBJ2-5; D may be TRBD1 or TRBD2 (6 bases each). This CDR3 is 15 amino acids long. Germline V gene lookup returns CDR1 SGHAT and CDR2 FQNNGV. The V gene lost 4 bases and the J gene lost 4 bases, with 16 bases spanning the gap. The CDR3 loop is CASSSSRGAGETQYF. CDR3 in DNA: TGTGCCAGCAGCTCTTCGAGGGGGGCCGGAGAGACCCAGTACTTC. The full variable domain, rest sourced from reference TRBV11-2 and TRBJ2-5, is EAGVAQSPRYKIIEKRQSVAFWCNPISGHATLYWYQQILGQGPKLLIQFQNNGVVDDSQLPKDRFSAERLKGVDSTLKIQPAKLEDSAVYLCASSSSRGAGETQYFGPGTRLLVL.

The CDR3 loop reads CSARALSGELFF. CDR3 bases: TGCAGTGCTAGAGCCCTTTCCGGGGAGCTGTTTTTT. The chain employs TRBV20-1 and TRBJ2-2; unclear D gene. Germline V gene lookup returns CDR1 DFQATT and CDR2 SNEGSKA (reference sequence). The CDR3 length is 12 residues. With 1 base removed from V and 6 bases from J, the gap between germline ends came to 6 bases.

The chain employs TRBV24-1 and TRBJ1-3; D is unclear. The V and J ends lost 4 bases and 0 bases respectively, with 6 bases between them. The CDR3 covers 14 residues. CDR1 KGHDR and CDR2 SFDVKD come from the germline V gene. The DNA of the CDR3 is TGTGCCACCAGTGACCGTAGCTCTGGAAACACCATATATTTT. Amino acid sequence: CATSDRSSGNTIYF.

V gene TRBV28 combines with J gene TRBJ2-4, with D maybe TRBD1 (7 bases). Germline CDR1 reads MDHEN; CDR2 reads SYDVKM. The CDR3 is 12 residues long. Trimming took 5 bases from V and 9 from J, leaving 11 bases between them. The CDR3 is CASSAQGGIQYF. CDR3 DNA: TGTGCCAGCAGTGCCCAGGGGGGCATTCAGTACTTC. Combining the CDR3 with reference TRBV28 and TRBJ2-4 gives the whole variable domain DVKVTQSSRYLVKRTGEKVFLECVQDMDHENMFWYRQDPGLGLRLIYFSYDVKMKEKGDIPEGYSVSREKKERFSLILESASTNQTSMYLCASSAQGGIQYFGAGTRLSVL.

The chain uses TRBV24-1 and TRBJ2-5; either TRBD1 or TRBD2 may supply D (5 bases each). Germline V lookup: CDR1 KGHDR, CDR2 SFDVKD. V lost 9 bases and J lost 1, with 11 bases in between. The CDR3 runs to 13 residues. The CDR3 loop reads CATGGSSQETQYF. CDR3 nucleotides: TGTGCCACCGGGGGTTCCAGCCAAGAGACCCAGTACTTC.

About this clonotype itself: A read error may account for a junction end that differs from germline. The rearrangement links TRBV4-2 to TRBJ2-6; no clear D. Looked up from germline, CDR1 is LGHNA and CDR2 is YNFKEQ. The CDR3 is made up of 8 amino acids. Here the CDR3 DNA reads TGTGCCAGCAGCCAAGGCGCTTTC. Translating gives CASSQGAF.

The genes are TRBV20-1 and TRBJ1-6, with D unclear. V was pared by 0 bases and J by 8 bases, with 8 bases between. This CDR3 has 13 amino acids. CDR1 and CDR2 (germline): DFQATT, SNEGSKA (reference sequence). The CDR3 protein is CSARDPGDSPLHF. For the CDR3, the DNA is TGCAGTGCTAGAGATCCCGGCGATTCACCCCTCCACTTT.

This clonotype was counted only a few times. The V call is TRBV19, the J call TRBJ1-5, with D possibly being TRBD1 (5 bases). The germline V and J ends were trimmed by 4 bases and 6 bases, with 16 bases remaining between them. The germline CDR1 and CDR2 sequences are LNHDA and SQIVND (reference sequence). The CDR3 loop spans 15 amino acids. As DNA, the CDR3 is TGTGCCAGTAGTAGTAGACGGGGGTTCGGTCAGCCCCAGCATTTT. The encoded protein is CASSSRRGFGQPQHF.

The rearrangement uses TRBV29-1 and TRBJ2-3; TRBD2 aligns across 7 bases. Trimming removed 4 bases from V and 3 bases from J; junction bases left unmatched: 4. The germline CDR1 and CDR2 sequences are SQVTM and ANQGSEA. CDR3 length: 13 residues. The CDR3 is CSVVSSGTDTQYF. CDR3 bases: TGCAGCGTTGTGAGTAGCGGGACAGATACGCAGTATTTT.

This clonotype was seen once. The rearrangement links TRBV7-2 to TRBJ1-5; 8 positions match TRBD1. This CDR3 is built from 15 residues. Looked up from germline, CDR1 is SGHTA and CDR2 is FQGNSA. The ends lost 3 bases at V and 7 bases at J; junction bases unmatched: 8. DNA for the CDR3: TGTGCCAGCAGCTTTGCAGGGGGCGCGGGGCAGCCCCAGCATTTT. This translates into CASSFAGGAGQPQHF.